A single sample gave rise to the 22 T cell receptor beta chains below, sequenced in a study of regulatory T cells in long-lasting Graves disease. Arm-PCR with iRepertoire HTBI primers amplified the CDR3 regions for these TCR beta libraries. TCRdb independently ran MiXCR on the multiplex PCR reads; one entry per CDR3 protein. Of around 480,000 distinct CDR3 sequences in the sample, about 15% were seen once. Sample time point: newly diagnosed GD, antithyroid drugs for less than 3 months. Scientists built the TCR library using RNA that was extracted from PBMCs. These data were also reused for a study on T cells in Graves' hyperthyroidism and ophthalmopathy.

The sequencing here drew on peripheral blood mononuclear cells (PBMCs), taken at new diagnosis, from a patient treated with antithyroid drugs. These receptors came from a woman aged 40 to 65 with Graves disease.

The rearrangement links TRBV20-1 to TRBJ1-5; D is possibly TRBD1 (5 bases). Germline V gene lookup returns CDR1 DFQATT and CDR2 SNEGSKA (reference sequence). V dropped 0 bases and J dropped 4 bases, with 13 bases sitting between them. The length of the CDR3 is 15 residues. CDR3 sequence: CSAREKDTFNQPQHF. The CDR3 DNA is TGCAGTGCTAGAGAGAAGGACACTTTTAATCAGCCCCAGCATTTT.

This clonotype showed up many times. The chain uses TRBV15 and TRBJ2-7; D not certain. Trimming removed 0 bases at V and 1 base at J, with 7 bases between. This CDR3 is 14 amino acids long. The germline gives CDR1 LNHNV, CDR2 YYDKDF (reference sequence). In DNA, the CDR3 is TGTGCCACCAGCAGAGAGGACGGGTCCTACGAGCAGTACTTC. It is translated as CATSREDGSYEQYF.

Ten or more counts support this clonotype. CDR3 loop: CASSYNRDYEQYF. Written as DNA, the CDR3 is TGTGCCAGCAGTTACAACAGGGACTACGAGCAGTACTTC. This chain joins TRBV6-2 or TRBV6-3 and TRBJ2-7; D perhaps matches TRBD1 (6 bases). This CDR3 region has 13 residues. The germline gives CDR1 MNHEY, CDR2 SVGEGT. V lost 2 bases, J lost 3 bases, and 8 bases lay in between.

The chain carries TRBV19 and TRBJ1-2; D is possibly TRBD1 (6 bases). Trimming shortened V by 4 bases and J by 5 bases, and 17 bases separated the two germline ends. The CDR3 runs to 15 residues. From germline, CDR1 is LNHDA and CDR2 SQIVND (reference sequence). The CDR3 sequence is CASSKDRSALYGYTF. CDR3 nucleotides: TGTGCCAGTAGTAAAGACAGGTCGGCGTTGTATGGCTACACCTTC.

J is TRBJ2-3 and V is TRBV11-2; TRBD2 agrees at 9 bases. CDR3 size: 17 residues. From germline, CDR1 is SGHAT and CDR2 FQNNGV. Trimming at V came to 5 bases and at J to 3 bases, leaving 12 bases not matched to a gene. The CDR3 is CASSRVGGGASTDTQYF. CDR3 coding DNA: TGTGCCAGCAGCCGTGTTGGCGGGGGGGCAAGTACAGATACGCAGTATTTT.

This clonotype has a handful of counts. V gene TRBV24-1 combines with J gene TRBJ2-3; 15 positions agree with TRBD2. The CDR3 spans 18 residues. V shed 3 bases and J 4 bases; nucleotides not matched to a gene: 7. Germline loops: CDR1 KGHDR, CDR2 SFDVKD. Here the CDR3 DNA reads TGTGCCACCAGTGATAACGGACTAGCGGGGGGGCTACCAGATACGCAGTATTTT. Protein: CATSDNGLAGGLPDTQYF.

This clonotype was seen many times. The chain has TRBV18 and TRBJ1-2; 10 bases match TRBD1. V lost 1 base to trimming and J lost 6 bases; unmatched junction nucleotides: 8. Germline assignment: CDR1 KGHSH and CDR2 LQKENI. The CDR3 extends over 16 amino acids. This CDR3 is CASSPQMTGTGDGYTF. The CDR3 nucleotides read TGTGCCAGCTCACCACAAATGACCGGGACAGGGGATGGCTACACCTTC.

Comments on this clonotype: This may arise from a read error, as a much more abundant clone is one base away. The chain has TRBV5-1 and TRBJ1-2, with 8 bases lining up with TRBD1. Germline assignment: CDR1 SGHRS and CDR2 YFSETQ. This CDR3 has 15 amino acids. CDR3 sequence (DNA): TGCGCCAGCAGCTCCAGGGGACAGGCCGGCTATGGCTACGCCTTC. Translating it yields CASSSRGQAGYGYAF.

The chain recombines TRBV19 with TRBJ1-5; tentatively, D is TRBD1 (6 bases). The CDR3 totals 14 residues. Trimming cost V 7 bases and J 4 bases, with 14 bases left between them. Looked up from germline, CDR1 is LNHDA and CDR2 is SQIVND (reference sequence). The CDR3 DNA is TGTGCCAGTACTCCGGACAGTCCTAATCAGCCCCAGCATTTT. It specifies CASTPDSPNQPQHF.

This clonotype was observed a few times. This sequence joins TRBV3-1 and TRBJ2-2; D might be TRBD1 or TRBD2, each matching 6 bases. The germline CDR1 and CDR2 sequences are LGHDT and YNNKEL (reference sequence). The ends were cut back, 4 bases at V and 10 bases at J, with 19 bases in the middle. This CDR3 has 15 amino acids. The CDR3 bases are TGTGCCAGCAGCCTGTCGGGGGCCGCTCCCCAGGAGCTGTTTTTT. Its translation: CASSLSGAAPQELFF.

This clonotype was recorded once. V usage is TRBV28 and J usage is TRBJ1-2; 8 bases line up with TRBD1. CDR3 size: 14 residues. The trim removed 4 bases at V and 3 bases at J, leaving 4 bases unmatched. Germline CDR1 is MDHEN and CDR2 is SYDVKM. The CDR3 is CASSSGRGHYGYTF. The DNA for the CDR3 is TGTGCCAGCAGTTCGGGCAGGGGGCACTATGGCTACACCTTC.

This clonotype was seen at least ten times. V is TRBV18 and J is TRBJ2-7; D might be TRBD1 or TRBD2, each matching 5 bases. Germline CDR1 is KGHSH and CDR2 is LQKENI. The CDR3 is 12 residues long. The V gene lost 1 base and the J gene lost 6 bases, with 7 bases spanning the gap. The DNA for the CDR3 is TGTGCCAGCTCACCACGGGGGTTCGAGCAGTACTTC. It is translated as CASSPRGFEQYF.

A word on this clonotype: A much larger clone sits a single nucleotide away, making a read error possible. The chain uses TRBV12-3 or TRBV12-4 and TRBJ1-3; D is undetermined. CDR3 length: 17 amino acids. The V end was cut by 2 bases, the J end by 2 bases, with 16 bases between. The CDR3 reads CASSLHSGSSPGNTIYF. The CDR3 DNA follows: TGTGCCAGCAGTTTACATTCCGGCAGCTCCCCTGGAAACACCATATATTTT.

This clonotype has a handful of counts. The chain has TRBV27 and TRBJ2-7, with a tentative D call TRBD1 (7 bases). This CDR3 contains 13 residues. Per germline, CDR1 MNHEY and CDR2 SMNVEV (reference sequence). V was cut by 5 bases and J by 7 bases, with 15 bases left in between. The CDR3 sequence: CASSRKGAGEQYF. CDR3 DNA: TGTGCCAGCAGTCGCAAGGGGGCGGGGGAGCAGTACTTC.

This clonotype has a count of ten or more. V is TRBV20-1 and J is TRBJ2-5; TRBD1 agrees at 8 bases. After removal of 5 bases from V and 5 bases from J, the junction contained 13 bases not matched to a gene. The CDR3 totals 15 residues. The germline V gene encodes CDR1 DFQATT and CDR2 SNEGSKA (reference sequence). The CDR3 nucleotides are TGCAGTGCTTTTCCCCTTCCCACAGGGGGGGAGACCCAGTACTTC. It yields the protein CSAFPLPTGGETQYF.

This clonotype was observed a few times. The gene calls are TRBV20-1 and TRBJ2-1, with D possibly TRBD2 on 6 matching bases. This CDR3 comprises 12 residues. V gave up 0 bases and J gave up 13 bases, with 13 bases separating them. The germline V gene has CDR1 DFQATT and CDR2 SNEGSKA (reference sequence). CDR3 DNA sequence: TGCAGTGCTAGAGATGCCGGGACTGGACAGTTCTTC. Its protein is CSARDAGTGQFF.

This clonotype showed up many times. This rearrangement joins TRBV20-1 to TRBJ2-3, with TRBD1 identical over 9 bases. Germline V lookup: CDR1 DFQATT, CDR2 SNEGSKA (reference sequence). Trimming removed 6 bases from V and 2 bases from J; junction bases left unmatched: 9. The CDR3 length is 15 residues. CDR3: CSAFTGTGYTDTQYF. In DNA form, the CDR3 reads TGCAGTGCCTTCACGGGGACAGGGTACACAGATACGCAGTATTTT.

V gene TRBV29-1 combines with J gene TRBJ2-1, with TRBD1 matching 9 bases. The CDR3 consists of 15 residues. Germline lookup yields CDR1 SQVTM and CDR2 ANQGSEA. V shed 2 bases, J shed 5 bases, and the junction held 7 bases outside the gene matches. CDR3 in amino acids: CSVEWGGQGHNEQFF. In DNA, the CDR3 is TGCAGCGTTGAATGGGGGGGACAGGGCCACAATGAGCAGTTCTTC.

CDR3 sequence reads: CASSPLGQGNTEAFF. CDR3 DNA: TGTGCCAGCAGCCCTCTGGGACAGGGGAACACTGAAGCTTTCTTT. The V gene is TRBV7-6, the J gene TRBJ1-1; 9 nucleotides agree with TRBD1. CDR3 length equals 15 residues. From germline, CDR1 is SGHVS and CDR2 FNYEAQ. The V and J ends lost 5 bases and 1 base, in that order; junction bases with no gene match: 5.

V gene TRBV20-1 combines with J gene TRBJ2-5, with D hard to call. This CDR3 contains 13 residues. V lost 3 bases, J lost 2 bases, and 10 bases lay in between. Germline values: CDR1 DFQATT, CDR2 SNEGSKA (reference sequence). The CDR3: CSASFPGQETQYF. DNA of the CDR3: TGCAGTGCTAGCTTCCCAGGTCAAGAGACCCAGTACTTC.

This clonotype came up a few times. The rearrangement joins TRBV7-9 to TRBJ2-2; 7 nucleotides align to TRBD1. Germline lookup yields CDR1 SEHNR and CDR2 FQNEAQ (reference sequence). V lost 1 base and J lost 0; bases outside the gene matches: 2. The CDR3 runs 16 residues. DNA of the CDR3: TGTGCCAGCAGCTTAGTGCAGGGGGCGAACACCGGGGAGCTGTTTTTT. Residues: CASSLVQGANTGELFF.

The genes are TRBV12-3 or TRBV12-4 and TRBJ2-3; TRBD2 matches 11 bases. CDR3 length: 15 residues. Germline trimming cut 5 bases from V and 3 bases from J; bases unmatched to any gene: 4. The DNA for the CDR3 is TGTGCCAGCAGTGAAGCTAGCGGGAGGACAGATACGCAGTATTTT. Translating it yields CASSEASGRTDTQYF.